This T cell receptor (beta chain) was documented in a study of T cell responses to AZD1222 COVID-19 vaccine. Produced via immunoSEQ multiplex PCR; TCRdb's table is partial and in-frame only. The sample contains approximately 140,000 clones, more than 85% of which appear only once. V lost 10 bases and J lost 8; bases outside the gene matches: 4. The V gene's germline CDR1 is ENHRY and CDR2 SYGVKD. The length of the CDR3 is 13 residues. Study-level points and caveats: Most donors were white British and more were female, and clonal diversity was possibly underestimated.

Worth noting for this clone: Its specificity is not known.

The V call is TRBV10-3, the J call TRBJ2-1; 14 bases agree with TRBD2. The specimen was peripheral blood, collected 28 days after the second AZD1222 dose. The TCR comes from an adult who received the AZD1222 COVID-19 vaccine. CDR3 in DNA: TGTGCCACAGGGGGACTAGCGGGAGATGAGCAGTTCTTC. Translation gives CATGGLAGDEQFF.